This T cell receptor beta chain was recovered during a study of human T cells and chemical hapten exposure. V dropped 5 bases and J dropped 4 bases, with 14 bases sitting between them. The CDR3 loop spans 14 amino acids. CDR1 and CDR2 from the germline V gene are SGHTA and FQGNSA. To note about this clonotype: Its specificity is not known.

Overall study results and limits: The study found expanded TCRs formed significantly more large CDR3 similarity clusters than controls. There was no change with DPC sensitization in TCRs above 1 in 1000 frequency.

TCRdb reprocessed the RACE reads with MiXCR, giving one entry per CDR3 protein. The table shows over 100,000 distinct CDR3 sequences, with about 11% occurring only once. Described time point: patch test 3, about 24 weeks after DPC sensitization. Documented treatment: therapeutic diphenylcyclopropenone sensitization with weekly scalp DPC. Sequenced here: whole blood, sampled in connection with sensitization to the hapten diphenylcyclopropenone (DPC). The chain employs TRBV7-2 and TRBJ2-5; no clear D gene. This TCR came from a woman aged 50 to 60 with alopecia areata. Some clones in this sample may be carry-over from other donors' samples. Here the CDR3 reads CASSPPAGLETQYF. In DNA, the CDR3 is TGTGCCAGCAGCCCACCGGCCGGGTTAGAGACCCAGTACTTC.